This record looks at one TCR beta chain sequence and its context. This sample stems from a study of spatial heterogeneity in lung cancer. On the study more broadly: The study consistently detected more beta-chain than alpha-chain sequences.

V was cut by 7 bases and J by 9 bases, with 10 bases left in between. This CDR3 contains 10 residues. CDR1 and CDR2 from the germline V gene are DFQATT and SNEGSKA (reference sequence). Unique molecular identifiers, one per molecule, were present on every TCR cDNA molecule. TCRdb re-called the 5' RACE reads with MiXCR, one entry per CDR3 protein. The sample has about 45,000 distinct CDR3 sequences; 12% are singletons. Time point specified: sample taken at primary tumor resection. Whole RNA was taken from tumor, nontumor lung or frozen PBMC; it was then sequenced unsorted. Donation came from roughly 72 patients with untreated early-stage non-small cell lung cancer.

The chain recombines TRBV20-1 with TRBJ2-1; D is possibly TRBD1 or TRBD2 (5 bases each). The sample in question was PBMCs, obtained at surgery. The TCR originated in a female donor with early-stage non-small cell lung cancer. The CDR3 here is CSVGTGEQFF. The CDR3 DNA follows: TGCAGTGTTGGGACGGGTGAGCAGTTCTTC.